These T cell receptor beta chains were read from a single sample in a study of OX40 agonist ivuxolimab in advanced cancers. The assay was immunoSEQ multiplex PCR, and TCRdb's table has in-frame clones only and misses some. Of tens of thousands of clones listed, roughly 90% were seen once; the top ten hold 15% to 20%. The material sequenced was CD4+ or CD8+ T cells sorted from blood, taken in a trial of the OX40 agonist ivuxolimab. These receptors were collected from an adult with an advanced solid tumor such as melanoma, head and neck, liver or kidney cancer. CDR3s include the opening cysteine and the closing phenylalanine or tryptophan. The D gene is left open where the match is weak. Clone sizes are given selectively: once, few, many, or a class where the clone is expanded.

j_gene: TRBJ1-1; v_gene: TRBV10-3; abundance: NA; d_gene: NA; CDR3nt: TGTGCCATCAGTGTTCTGGGAGCGAACACTGAAGCTTTCTTT; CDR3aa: CAISVLGANTEAFF
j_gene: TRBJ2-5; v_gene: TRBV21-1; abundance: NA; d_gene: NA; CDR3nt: TGTGCCAGCTCCCCGGGACTCAGAAAGGAGACCCAGTACTTC; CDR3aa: CASSPGLRKETQYF
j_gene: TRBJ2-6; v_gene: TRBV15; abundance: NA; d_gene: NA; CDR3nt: TGTGCCACCAGCAGAGATCACGAGGGCTCTGGGGCCAACGTCCTGACTTTC; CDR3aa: CATSRDHEGSGANVLTF
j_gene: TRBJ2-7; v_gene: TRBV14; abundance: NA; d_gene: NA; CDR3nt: TGTGCCAGCAGCCAAGATGTAGGGTCCGGCTACGAGCAGTACTTC; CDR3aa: CASSQDVGSGYEQYF
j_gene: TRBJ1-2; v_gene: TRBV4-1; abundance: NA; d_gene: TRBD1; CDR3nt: TGCGCCAGCAGCCAAGGTTACTCCCCAGGGGGCTCTGGCTACACCTTC; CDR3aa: CASSQGYSPGGSGYTF
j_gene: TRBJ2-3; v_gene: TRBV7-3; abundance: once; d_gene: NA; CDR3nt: TGTGCCAGCAGCTTAGAGAACACAGATACGCAGTATTTT; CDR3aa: CASSLENTDTQYF
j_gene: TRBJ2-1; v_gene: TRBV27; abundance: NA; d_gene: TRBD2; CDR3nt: TGTGCCAGCAGTTTAGCTAGCGGGAGGGCCGGTGAGCAGTTCTTC; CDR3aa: CASSLASGRAGEQFF
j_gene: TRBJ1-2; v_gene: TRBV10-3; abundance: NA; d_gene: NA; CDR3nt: TGTGCCATCCAACAGCTCGGTGGCTACACCTTC; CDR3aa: CAIQQLGGYTF
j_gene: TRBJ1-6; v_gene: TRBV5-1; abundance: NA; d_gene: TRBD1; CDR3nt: TGCGCCAGCAGCTTGCGTTGGGACAGGGAGTCAAATTCACCCCTCCACTTT; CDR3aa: CASSLRWDRESNSPLHF
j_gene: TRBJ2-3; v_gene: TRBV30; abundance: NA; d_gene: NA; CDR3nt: TGTGCCTGGACCCCGACACAGAGCACAGATACGCAGTATTTT; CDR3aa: CAWTPTQSTDTQYF
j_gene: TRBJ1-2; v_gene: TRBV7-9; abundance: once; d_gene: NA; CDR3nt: TGTGCCAGCAGCATTGGCGGGGGCCGACCCTATGGCTACACCTTC; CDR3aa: CASSIGGGRPYGYTF
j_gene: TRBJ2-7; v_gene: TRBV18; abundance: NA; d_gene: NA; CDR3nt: TGTGCCAGCGCAGATTCGTACCACTACGAGCAGTACTTC; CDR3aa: CASADSYHYEQYF
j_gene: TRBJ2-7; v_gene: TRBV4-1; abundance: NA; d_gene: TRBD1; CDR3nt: TGCGCCAGCAGCCACCTCCCCGGGACAGGGCTGAACGAGCAGTACTTC; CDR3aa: CASSHLPGTGLNEQYF
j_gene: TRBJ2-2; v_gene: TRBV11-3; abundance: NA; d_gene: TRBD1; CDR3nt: TGTGCCAGCAGCCAAGACAGGGACCTCCTAACAAACACCGGGGAGCTGTTTTTT; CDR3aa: CASSQDRDLLTNTGELFF
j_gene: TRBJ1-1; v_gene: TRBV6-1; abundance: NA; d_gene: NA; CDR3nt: TGTGCCAGCAGCGCTTTTGGGGGGAACACTGAAGCTTTCTTT; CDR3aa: CASSAFGGNTEAFF
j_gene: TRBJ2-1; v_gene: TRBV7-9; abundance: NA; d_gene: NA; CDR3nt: TGTGCCAGCAGCTTAGGGACAGAGCAGTTCTTC; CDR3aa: CASSLGTEQFF
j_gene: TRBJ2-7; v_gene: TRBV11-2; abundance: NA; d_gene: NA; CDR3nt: TGTGCCAGCCGGAGACACAACGGCCGCTACGAGCAGTACTTC; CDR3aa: CASRRHNGRYEQYF
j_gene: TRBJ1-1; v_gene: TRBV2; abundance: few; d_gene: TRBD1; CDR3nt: TGTGCCAGCAGTGCCGGGACAGTGAACACTGAAGCTTTCTTT; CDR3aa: CASSAGTVNTEAFF
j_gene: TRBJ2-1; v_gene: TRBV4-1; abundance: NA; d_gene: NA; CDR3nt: TGCGCCAGCAGCCGAACTATAGCGGAGTACAATGAGCAGTTCTTC; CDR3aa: CASSRTIAEYNEQFF
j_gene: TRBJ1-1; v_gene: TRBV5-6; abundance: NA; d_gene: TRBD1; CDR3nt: TGTGCCAGCAGCTTGGAGCAGGGGGTGAACACTGAAGCTTTCTTT; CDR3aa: CASSLEQGVNTEAFF
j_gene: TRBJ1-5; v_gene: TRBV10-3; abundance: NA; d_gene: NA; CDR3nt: TGTGCCATCAGTGATTCCGGCCGAGACAATGTTGGCAATCAGCCCCAGCATTTT; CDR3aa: CAISDSGRDNVGNQPQHF
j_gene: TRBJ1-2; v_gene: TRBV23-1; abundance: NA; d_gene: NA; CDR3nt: TGCGCCAGCAGTCAGGGGAATGGCTACACCTTC; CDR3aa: CASSQGNGYTF
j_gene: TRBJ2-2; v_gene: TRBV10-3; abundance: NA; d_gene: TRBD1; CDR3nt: TGTGCCATCAGGGGACCCCGACAGGGGGCTCGGACCGGGGAGCTGTTTTTT; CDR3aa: CAIRGPRQGARTGELFF
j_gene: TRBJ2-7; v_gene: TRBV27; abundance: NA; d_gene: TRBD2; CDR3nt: TGTGCCAGCAGCCCTAGCGGGAGTCTATACGAGCAGTACTTC; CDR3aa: CASSPSGSLYEQYF
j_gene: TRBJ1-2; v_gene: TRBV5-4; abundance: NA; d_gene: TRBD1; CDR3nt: TGTGCCAGCAGCTTACAGGGGGGCTACACCTTC; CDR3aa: CASSLQGGYTF
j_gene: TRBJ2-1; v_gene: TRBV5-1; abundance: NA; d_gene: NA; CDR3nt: TGCGCCAGCAGCTCAAGGGGGACTTACAATGAGCAGTTCTTC; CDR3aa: CASSSRGTYNEQFF
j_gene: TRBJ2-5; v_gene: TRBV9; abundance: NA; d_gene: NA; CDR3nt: TGTGCCAGCAGCAACCCAGTGGACGTGGTTAGCCAAGAGACCCAGTACTTC; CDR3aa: CASSNPVDVVSQETQYF
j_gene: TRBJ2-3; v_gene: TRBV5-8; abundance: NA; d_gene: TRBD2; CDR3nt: TGTGCCAGCACCACGACCCTAGCGGGGAGTTTCACAGATACGCAGTATTTT; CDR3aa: CASTTTLAGSFTDTQYF
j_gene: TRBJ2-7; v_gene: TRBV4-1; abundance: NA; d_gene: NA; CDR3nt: TGCGCCAGCAGCCAAGGGGGGGCCGCCTCCTACGAGCAGTACTTC; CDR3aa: CASSQGGAASYEQYF
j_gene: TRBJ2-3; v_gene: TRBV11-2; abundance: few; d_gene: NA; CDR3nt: TGTGCCAGCAGTTCCGAAGCCACAGATACGCAGTATTTT; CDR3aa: CASSSEATDTQYF
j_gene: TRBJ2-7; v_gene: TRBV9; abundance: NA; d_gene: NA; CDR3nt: TGTGCCAGCAGCAGACTCGAGGCCCCCTACGAGCAGTACTTC; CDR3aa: CASSRLEAPYEQYF
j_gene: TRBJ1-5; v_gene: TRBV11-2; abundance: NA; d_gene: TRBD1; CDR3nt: TGTGCCAGCAGCCCCGGACAGGGAGCGGCTCAGCCCCAGCATTTT; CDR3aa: CASSPGQGAAQPQHF
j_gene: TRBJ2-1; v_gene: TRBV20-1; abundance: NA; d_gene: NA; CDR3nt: TGCAGTGCTATTGTGAGTGAGCAGTTCTTC; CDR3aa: CSAIVSEQFF
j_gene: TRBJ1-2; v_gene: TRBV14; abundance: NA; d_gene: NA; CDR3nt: TGTGCCAGCAGCCAAGAAGGCAGCCTTAACTATGGCTACACCTTC; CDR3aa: CASSQEGSLNYGYTF
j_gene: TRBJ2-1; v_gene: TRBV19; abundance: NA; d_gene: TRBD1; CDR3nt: TGTGCCAGTAGTATTATGACAGGGGCTACCAATGAGCAGTTCTTC; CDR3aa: CASSIMTGATNEQFF
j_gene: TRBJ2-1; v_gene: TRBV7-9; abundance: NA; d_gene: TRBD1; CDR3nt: TGTGCCAGCAGCCCAGAGCGACAGGGTCGGTACAATGAGCAGTTCTTC; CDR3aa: CASSPERQGRYNEQFF
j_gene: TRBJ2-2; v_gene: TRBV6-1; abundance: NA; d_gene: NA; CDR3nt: TGTGCCAGCAGTGAGCGAGTAGGTGGCGGGGAGCTGTTTTTT; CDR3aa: CASSERVGGGELFF
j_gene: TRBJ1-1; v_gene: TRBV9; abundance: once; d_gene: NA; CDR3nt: TGTGCCAGCAGCACTGGGGGGGACACTGAAGCTTTCTTT; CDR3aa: CASSTGGDTEAFF
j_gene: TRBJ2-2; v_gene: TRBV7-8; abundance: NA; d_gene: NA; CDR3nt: TGTGCCAGCAGCTTAGGAGTAGGGCTCGGGGAGCTGTTTTTT; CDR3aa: CASSLGVGLGELFF
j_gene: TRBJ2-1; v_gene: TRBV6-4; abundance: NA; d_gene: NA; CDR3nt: TGTGCCAGCAGTGTAGGTGGGGGCATCTACAATGAGCAGTTCTTC; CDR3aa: CASSVGGGIYNEQFF
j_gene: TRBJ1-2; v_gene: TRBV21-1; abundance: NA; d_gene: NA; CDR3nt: TGTGCCAGCACTAAGACCGGTAACCGGGGAGTCGACTACACCTTC; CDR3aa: CASTKTGNRGVDYTF
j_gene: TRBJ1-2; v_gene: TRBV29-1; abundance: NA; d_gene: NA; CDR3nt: TGCAGCGGAAAGGGGGATGGCTATGGCTACACCTTC; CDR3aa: CSGKGDGYGYTF
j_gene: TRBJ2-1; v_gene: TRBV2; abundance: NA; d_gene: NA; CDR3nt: TGTGCCAGCAGTACCCCCGGGACTGGAGAAAATGAGCAGTTCTTC; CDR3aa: CASSTPGTGENEQFF
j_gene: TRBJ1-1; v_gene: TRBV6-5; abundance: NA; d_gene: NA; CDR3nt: TGTGCCAGCAGTTATGGCAGTGAAGCTTTCTTT; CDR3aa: CASSYGSEAFF
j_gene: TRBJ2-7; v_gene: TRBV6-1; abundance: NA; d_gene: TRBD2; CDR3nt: TGTGCCAGCAGCGTTAGCGGGAGGAGCTCCTACGAGCAGTACTTC; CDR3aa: CASSVSGRSSYEQYF
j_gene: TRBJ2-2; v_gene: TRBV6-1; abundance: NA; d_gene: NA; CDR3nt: TGTGCCATCTGGGGGACCGGGGAGCTGTTTTTT; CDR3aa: CAIWGTGELFF
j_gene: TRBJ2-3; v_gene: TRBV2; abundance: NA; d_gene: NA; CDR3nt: TGTGCCAGCAGGCCCACAGGGTTTCGTCCCACAGATACGCAGTATTTT; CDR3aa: CASRPTGFRPTDTQYF
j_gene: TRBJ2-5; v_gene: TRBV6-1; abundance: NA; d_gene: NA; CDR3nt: TGTGCCAGCGGGGGGAGAAAAGAGACCCAGTACTTC; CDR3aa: CASGGRKETQYF
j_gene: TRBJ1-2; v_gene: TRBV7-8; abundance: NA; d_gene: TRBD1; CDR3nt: TGTGCCAGCAGCCTGGGACAGGTACATGGCTACACCTTC; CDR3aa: CASSLGQVHGYTF
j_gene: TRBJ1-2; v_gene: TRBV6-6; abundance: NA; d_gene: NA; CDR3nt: TGTGCCAGCAGTCCTACGGGTCCTGGCGGCTACACCTTC; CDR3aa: CASSPTGPGGYTF
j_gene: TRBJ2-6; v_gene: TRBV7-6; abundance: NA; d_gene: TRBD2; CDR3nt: TGTGCCAGCAGCTCCCGAGGCTTAGCGGGTGGGGCCAACGTCCTGACTTTC; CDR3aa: CASSSRGLAGGANVLTF
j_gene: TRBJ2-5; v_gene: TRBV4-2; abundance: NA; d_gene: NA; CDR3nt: TGTGCCAGCAGCCAAGCATATCAGGCTGAGGCCGCACAAGAGACCCAGTACTTC; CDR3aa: CASSQAYQAEAAQETQYF
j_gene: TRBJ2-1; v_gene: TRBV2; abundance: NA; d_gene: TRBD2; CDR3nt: TGTGCCAGCAGTGTAGAGGCGGGACTAGCGCCTATGAGCTCCTACAATGAGCAGTTCTTC; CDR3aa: CASSVEAGLAPMSSYNEQFF
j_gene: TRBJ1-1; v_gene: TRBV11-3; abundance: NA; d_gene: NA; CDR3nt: TGTGCCAGCAGCTCCGGCGCTTTCTTT; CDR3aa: CASSSGAFF
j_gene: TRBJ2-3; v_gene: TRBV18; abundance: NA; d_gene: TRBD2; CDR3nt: TGTGCCAGCTCACCACCATGGGGGAAGCGGGGGGCCGTAGGAGATACGCAGTATTTT; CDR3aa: CASSPPWGKRGAVGDTQYF
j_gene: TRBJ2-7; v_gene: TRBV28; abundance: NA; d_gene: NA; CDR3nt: TGTGCCAGCAGTCTCACGGACAGGCAGTACTTC; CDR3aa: CASSLTDRQYF
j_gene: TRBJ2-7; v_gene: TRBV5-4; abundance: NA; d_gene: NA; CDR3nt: TGTGCCAGCAGCTTCGGTCCCTACGAGCAGTACTTC; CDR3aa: CASSFGPYEQYF
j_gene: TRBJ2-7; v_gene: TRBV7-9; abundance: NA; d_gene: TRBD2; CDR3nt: TGTGCCAGCAGCCCGAGCGGGGGGCGGGTGGAGCAGTACTTC; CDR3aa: CASSPSGGRVEQYF
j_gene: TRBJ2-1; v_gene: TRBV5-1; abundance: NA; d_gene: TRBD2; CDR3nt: TGCGCCAGCACGAGGACTAGCGGGGAGGATGAGCAGTTCTTC; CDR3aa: CASTRTSGEDEQFF
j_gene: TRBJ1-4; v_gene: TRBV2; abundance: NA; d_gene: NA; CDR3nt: TGTGCCAGCAGTGGATACAGACAGTTCTACAATGAAAAACTGTTTTTT; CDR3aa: CASSGYRQFYNEKLFF